The source of this TCR beta chain is a study of Ad26.COV2.S vaccination and SARS-CoV-2 variants. Study as a whole: Among those in the COV1001 Ad26.COV2.S trial arm was the donor. General study findings and limits: An underestimation of total T cell responses may have resulted from the TCR breadth and depth analyses.

This CDR3 comprises 14 residues. The trim removed 4 bases at V and 5 bases at J, leaving 3 bases unmatched. CDR1 is SGHTA and CDR2 is FQGTGA in the germline V gene. To note about this clone: Its antigen is still unknown.

Assay used: immunoSEQ multiplex PCR; TCRdb lists only in-frame clones, some missing. The data hold hundreds of thousands of clones, with 89% observed a single time. Specified treatment: roughly 18 received Ad26.COV2.S at low or high dose, single or two shots; about 5 received placebo; per-sample allocation not given. Samples analyzed were those drawn on day 63 after the first vaccine or placebo injection. The clonotype was recovered from a person aged 18-60 years who received the Ad26.COV2.S COVID-19 vaccine or a placebo. The material was peripheral blood, obtained in a trial of Ad26.COV2.S vaccine versus placebo. V and J are TRBV7-3 and TRBJ2-1; TRBD2 matches 9 bases. In DNA, the CDR3 is TGTGCCAGCAGCTGGACTAGCGCGCACAATGAGCAGTTCTTC. It yields the protein CASSWTSAHNEQFF.